The sequence of this TCR beta chain was determined in a study of molecular identifiers for immune sequencing clone quantification. Study conclusions and caveats: Over 98% of CMV-specific effector molecules, but under 1% of naive ones, were in clones above 20 copies.

This clonotype was recorded many times. Its antigen is currently unknown. Libraries used about 19,000 to 1,000,000 sorted naive CD8 T cells and 10%, 30% or 50% RNA input. The sorting of naive CD8 T cells used the CD8+CD4-CCR7+CD45RA+ phenotype. Each CDR3 protein gets one entry after TCRdb re-called the PCR reads with MiXCR. The table lists under 75,000 distinct CDR3 sequences, approximately 18% of them singletons. Trimming removed 4 bases from V and 5 bases from J, with 14 bases in between. Germline assignment: CDR1 MGHRA and CDR2 YSYEKL. The CDR3 is made up of 14 amino acids. This rearrangement joins TRBV4-1 to TRBJ2-5; the D call may be TRBD1 or TRBD2 (5 bases each). The receptor was isolated from a human donor in good health. Some libraries in this study had Jurkat cell RNA spiked in. Sequenced material: naive CD8+ T cells from blood, with Jurkat cell RNA spiked in. Stated subset: FACS-sorted CD8+CD4-CCR7+CD45RA+ naive T cells. Here the CDR3 reads CASSRSERGETQYF. Written as DNA, the CDR3 is TGCGCCAGCAGCCGGAGCGAGAGGGGCGAGACCCAGTACTTC.